The sequence of this TCR beta chain was determined in a study of blood T cell repertoires in COVID-19. This clone has more than one count but fewer than ten. This CDR3 is 15 amino acids long. Trimming left V 3 bases short and J 1 base short, with 12 bases between. The germline V gene has CDR1 SGHNT and CDR2 YENEEA. Clones were sequenced by immunoSEQ multiplex PCR, and TCRdb holds only the in-frame ones, with some missing. The table includes around 300,000 clones, approximately 83% detected once. This receptor was taken from a woman aged 70-85 years with acute or convalescent COVID-19. The sample consisted of peripheral blood. The V and J genes are TRBV11-3 and TRBJ1-1; no definite D call. The CDR3: CASSFGGSGNTEAFF. CDR3 DNA: TGTGCCAGCAGCTTCGGAGGTTCAGGGAACACTGAAGCTTTCTTT. The full variable domain, rest sourced from reference TRBV11-3 and TRBJ1-1, is EAGVVQSPRYKIIEKKQPVAFWCNPISGHNTLYWYLQNLGQGPELLIRYENEEAVDDSQLPKDRFSAERLKGVDSTLKIQPAELGDSAVYLCASSFGGSGNTEAFFGQGTRLTVV.